The present T cell receptor (beta chain) was sequenced within a study of T cell repertoires in cytomegalovirus infection. In the study overall: Recently described HLA-C-restricted plus well-studied HLA-B-restricted CMV epitopes were used. Based on public TCR beta signatures, there were indications of CMV infection and of a matching HLA type.

Regarding the study as a whole: HLA-C-restricted, CMV-specific TCR beta clonotypes were dominant ex vivo.

TCRdb re-derived calls from the reads in MiXCR, one entry per CDR3 protein. The table lists some 310,000 distinct CDR3 sequences, 25% of them singletons, with 10% to 15% in the top ten. This clonotype was observed a few times. Its antigen is not identified. The sequence came from a human donor in good health (CMV status not recorded). Some clones in this sample may be carry-over from other donors' samples. The material was cultured PBMCs, obtained from culture after CMV antigen stimulation.

CDR3 amino acids: CASSDGQGGMQETQYF. Written as DNA, the CDR3 is TGTGCCAGCAGTGACGGACAGGGGGGTATGCAAGAGACCCAGTACTTC. The chain carries TRBV6-1 and TRBJ2-5, with 10 bases matching TRBD1. This CDR3 region has 16 residues. From germline, CDR1 is MNHNS and CDR2 SASEGT. The trim removed 3 bases at V and 2 bases at J, leaving 6 bases unmatched.